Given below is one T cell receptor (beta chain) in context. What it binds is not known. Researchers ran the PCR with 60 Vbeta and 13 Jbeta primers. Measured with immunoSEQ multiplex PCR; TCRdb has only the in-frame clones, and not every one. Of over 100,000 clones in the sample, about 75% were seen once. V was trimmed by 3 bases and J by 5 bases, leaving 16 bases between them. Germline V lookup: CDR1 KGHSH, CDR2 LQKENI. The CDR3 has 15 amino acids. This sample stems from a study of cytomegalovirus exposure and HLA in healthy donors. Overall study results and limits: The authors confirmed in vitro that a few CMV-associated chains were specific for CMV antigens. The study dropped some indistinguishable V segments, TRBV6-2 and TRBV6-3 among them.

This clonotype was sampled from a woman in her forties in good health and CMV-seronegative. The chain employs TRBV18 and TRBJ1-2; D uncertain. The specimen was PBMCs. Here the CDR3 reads CASSPSAGNSYGYTF. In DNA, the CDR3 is TGTGCCAGCTCACCTTCAGCGGGGAACTCTTATGGCTACACCTTC.